These 6 T cell receptor beta chains came from one sample sequenced in a study of cytomegalovirus exposure and HLA in healthy donors. The PCR made use of 60 Vbeta and 13 Jbeta primers. Generated by immunoSEQ multiplex PCR, the TCRdb table keeps only in-frame clones and is missing some. The sample records around 140,000 clones, 75% being singletons. Sample: PBMCs. The receptors shown here come from a middle-aged man in good health and CMV-seronegative.

In its sample, this clone was seen a few times. The chain's CDR3 is CASTADRMNTEAFF. The CDR3 DNA sequence: TGCGCCAGCACCGCGGACAGGATGAACACTGAAGCTTTCTTT. V gene TRBV4-3 combines with J gene TRBJ1-1, with 7 bases matching TRBD1. Germline loops: CDR1 LGHNA, CDR2 YSLEER. The CDR3 consists of 14 residues. V was pared by 7 bases and J by 0 bases, with 5 bases of the junction left unmatched.

This clone was recorded a few times. This chain connects TRBV6-5 to TRBJ1-2; a possible D gene is TRBD1 (5 bases). Germline CDR1 reads MNHEY; CDR2 reads SVGAGI. The CDR3 is 13 amino acids. V shed 6 bases and J shed 4 bases, with 12 bases lying between them. The CDR3 protein is CASRRRDSYGYTF. The CDR3 nucleotides read TGTGCCAGCAGACGCAGGGATAGCTATGGCTACACCTTC.

The chain has TRBV7-9 and TRBJ1-3; D unclear. Trimming left V 11 bases short and J 2 bases short, with 13 bases between. Germline V lookup: CDR1 SEHNR, CDR2 FQNEAQ (reference sequence). The CDR3 covers 13 residues. The CDR3 DNA reads TGTGCCTCCTCCGGGGTCGCTGGAAACACCATATATTTT. Translation gives CASSGVAGNTIYF.

This clone occurred a few times. The CDR3 DNA sequence: TGTGCCAGCAGCTCCGGACAGACCAACACTGAAGCTTTCTTT. It codes for CASSSGQTNTEAFF. V is TRBV7-3 and J is TRBJ1-1; tentatively, D is TRBD1 (6 bases). Germline V gene data show CDR1 as SGHTA and CDR2 as FQGTGA. Trimming pared 4 bases from V and 2 bases from J, leaving 11 bases between. This CDR3 is 14 amino acids long.

This clone was detected a few times. The CDR3 sequence is CASSLLLAGDSGANVLTF. The CDR3 nucleotides read TGTGCCAGCAGCTTGTTACTAGCGGGGGACTCTGGGGCCAACGTCCTGACTTTC. V is TRBV5-6 and J is TRBJ2-6; TRBD2 matches at 11 bases. CDR1 is SGHDT, CDR2 YYEEEE, per germline. After removal of 1 base from V and 0 bases from J, the junction contained 3 bases not matched to a gene. The CDR3 loop spans 18 amino acids.

The rearrangement joins TRBV7-9 to TRBJ2-7; 9 bases map to TRBD1. Germline loops: CDR1 SEHNR, CDR2 FQNEAQ (reference sequence). V lost 5 bases to trimming and J lost 1 base; unmatched junction nucleotides: 9. The CDR3 consists of 16 residues. CDR3 sequence reads: CASSPWGQGNSYEQYF. The CDR3 coding sequence is TGTGCCAGCAGCCCATGGGGACAGGGTAATTCCTACGAGCAGTACTTC.